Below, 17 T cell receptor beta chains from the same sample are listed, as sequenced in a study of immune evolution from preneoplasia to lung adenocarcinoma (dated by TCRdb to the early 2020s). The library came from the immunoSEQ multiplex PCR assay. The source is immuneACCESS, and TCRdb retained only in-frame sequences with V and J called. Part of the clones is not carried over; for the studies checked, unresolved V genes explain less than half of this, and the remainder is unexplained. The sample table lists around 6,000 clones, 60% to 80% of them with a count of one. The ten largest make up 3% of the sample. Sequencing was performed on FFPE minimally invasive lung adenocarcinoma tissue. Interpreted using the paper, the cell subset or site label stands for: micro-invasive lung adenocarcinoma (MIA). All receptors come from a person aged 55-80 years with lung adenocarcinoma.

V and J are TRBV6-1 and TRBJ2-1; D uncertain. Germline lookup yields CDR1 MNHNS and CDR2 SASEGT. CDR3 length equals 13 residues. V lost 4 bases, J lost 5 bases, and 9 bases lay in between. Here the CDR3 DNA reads TGTGCCAGCAGTGGAAGTGAGAACAATGAGCAGTTCTTC. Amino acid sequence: CASSGSENNEQFF.

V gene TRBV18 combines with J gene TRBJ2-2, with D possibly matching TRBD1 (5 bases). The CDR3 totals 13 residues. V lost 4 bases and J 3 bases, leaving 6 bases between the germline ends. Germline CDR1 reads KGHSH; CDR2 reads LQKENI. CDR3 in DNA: TGTGCCAGCTCACTAGGGGACACCGGGGAGCTGTTTTTT. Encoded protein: CASSLGDTGELFF.

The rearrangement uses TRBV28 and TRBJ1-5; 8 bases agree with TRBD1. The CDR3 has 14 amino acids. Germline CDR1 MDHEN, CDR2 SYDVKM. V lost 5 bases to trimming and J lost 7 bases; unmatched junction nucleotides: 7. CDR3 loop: CASSIRGQGQPQHF. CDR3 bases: TGTGCCAGCAGTATCAGGGGGCAGGGGCAGCCCCAGCATTTT.

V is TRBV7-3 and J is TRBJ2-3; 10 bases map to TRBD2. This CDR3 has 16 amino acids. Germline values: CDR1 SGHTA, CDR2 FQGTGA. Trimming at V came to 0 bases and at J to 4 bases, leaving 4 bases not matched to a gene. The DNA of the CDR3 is TGTGCCAGCAGCTTAACGTTAAGCGGGGGGGCAGATACGCAGTATTTT. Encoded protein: CASSLTLSGGADTQYF.

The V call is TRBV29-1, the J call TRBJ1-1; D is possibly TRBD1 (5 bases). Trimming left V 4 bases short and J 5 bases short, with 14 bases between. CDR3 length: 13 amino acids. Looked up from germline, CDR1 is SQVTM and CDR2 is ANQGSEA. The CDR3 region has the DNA TGCAGCGTTGTGGGCAGGGCGGGTACTGAAGCTTTCTTT. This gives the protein CSVVGRAGTEAFF. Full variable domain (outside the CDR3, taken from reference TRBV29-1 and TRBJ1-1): SAVISQKPSRDICQRGTSLTIQCQVDSQVTMMFWYRQQPGQSLTLIATANQGSEATYESGFVIDKFPISRPNLTFSTLTVSNMSPEDSSIYLCSVVGRAGTEAFFGQGTRLTVV.

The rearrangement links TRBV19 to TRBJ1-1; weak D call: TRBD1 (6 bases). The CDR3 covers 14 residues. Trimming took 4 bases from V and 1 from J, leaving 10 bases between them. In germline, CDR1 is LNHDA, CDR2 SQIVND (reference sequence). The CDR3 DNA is TGTGCCAGTAGTAAGACAGGAGGGAACACTGAAGCTTTCTTT. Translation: CASSKTGGNTEAFF.

The CDR3, as DNA: TGCGCCAGCAGCCAGGGGGGCCCCTGGGATGAAAAACTGTTTTTT. This codes for CASSQGGPWDEKLFF. The chain uses TRBV4-1 and TRBJ1-4; D possibly corresponds to TRBD1 (6 bases). V gave up 3 bases and J gave up 6 bases, with 14 bases separating them. Germline CDR1 and CDR2: MGHRA and YSYEKL. The CDR3 is 15 residues long.

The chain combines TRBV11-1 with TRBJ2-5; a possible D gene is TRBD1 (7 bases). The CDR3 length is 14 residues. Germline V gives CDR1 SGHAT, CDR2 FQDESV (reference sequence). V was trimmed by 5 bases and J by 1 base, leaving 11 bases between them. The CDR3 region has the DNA TGTGCCAGCAGCGCGGGACAGTCCCAAGAGACCCAGTACTTC. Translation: CASSAGQSQETQYF.

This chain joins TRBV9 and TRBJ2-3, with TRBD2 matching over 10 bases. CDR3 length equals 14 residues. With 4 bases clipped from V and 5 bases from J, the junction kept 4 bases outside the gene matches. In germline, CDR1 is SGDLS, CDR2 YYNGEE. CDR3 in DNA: TGTGCCAGCAGCTCTAGCGGGAGTTTAGATACGCAGTATTTT. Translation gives CASSSSGSLDTQYF.

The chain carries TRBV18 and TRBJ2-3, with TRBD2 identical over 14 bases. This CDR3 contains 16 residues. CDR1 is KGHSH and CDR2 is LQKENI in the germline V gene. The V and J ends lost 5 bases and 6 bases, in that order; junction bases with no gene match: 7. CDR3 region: CASSATSGGAEDTQYF. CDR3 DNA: TGTGCCAGCTCAGCGACTAGCGGGGGGGCCGAGGATACGCAGTATTTT.

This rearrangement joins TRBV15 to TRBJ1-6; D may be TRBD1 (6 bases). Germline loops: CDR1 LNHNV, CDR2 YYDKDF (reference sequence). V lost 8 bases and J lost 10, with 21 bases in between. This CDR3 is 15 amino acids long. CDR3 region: CATSAEVTGLSPLHF. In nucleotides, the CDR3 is TGTGCCACCTCGGCTGAGGTTACAGGGCTATCACCCCTCCACTTT.

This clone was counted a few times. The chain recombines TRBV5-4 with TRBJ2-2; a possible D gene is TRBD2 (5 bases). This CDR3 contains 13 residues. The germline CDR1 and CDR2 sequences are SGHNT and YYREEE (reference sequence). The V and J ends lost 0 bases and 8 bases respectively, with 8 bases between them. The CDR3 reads CASSLGRGGELFF. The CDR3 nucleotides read TGTGCCAGCAGCTTGGGTCGGGGAGGGGAGCTGTTTTTT.

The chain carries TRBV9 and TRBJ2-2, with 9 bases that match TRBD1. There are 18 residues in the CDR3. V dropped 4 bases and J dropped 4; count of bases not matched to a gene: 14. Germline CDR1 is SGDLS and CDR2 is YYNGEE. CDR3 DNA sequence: TGTGCCAGCAGCCTAGGGCGGGACAGGGAGAGGTCCACCGGGGAGCTGTTTTTT. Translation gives CASSLGRDRERSTGELFF.

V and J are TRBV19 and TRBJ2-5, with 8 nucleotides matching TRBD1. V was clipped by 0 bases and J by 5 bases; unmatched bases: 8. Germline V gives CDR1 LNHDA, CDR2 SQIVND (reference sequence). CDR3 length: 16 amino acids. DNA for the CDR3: TGTGCCAGTAGTATAGACCATTCAGGGGGCAGGGAGACCCAGTACTTC. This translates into CASSIDHSGGRETQYF.

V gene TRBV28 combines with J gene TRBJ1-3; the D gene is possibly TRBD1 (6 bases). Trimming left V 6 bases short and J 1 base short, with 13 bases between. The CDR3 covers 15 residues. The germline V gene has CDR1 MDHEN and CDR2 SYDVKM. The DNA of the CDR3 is TGTGCCAGCAGGCGACAGGTTGTATCTGGAAACACCATATATTTT. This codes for CASRRQVVSGNTIYF.

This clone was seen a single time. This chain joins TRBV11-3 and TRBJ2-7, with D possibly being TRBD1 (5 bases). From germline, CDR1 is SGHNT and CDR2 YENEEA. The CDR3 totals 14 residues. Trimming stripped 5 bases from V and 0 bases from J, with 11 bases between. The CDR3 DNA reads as TGTGCCAGCAGCCAGGGCAGGGCCTCCTACGAGCAGTACTTC. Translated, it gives CASSQGRASYEQYF.

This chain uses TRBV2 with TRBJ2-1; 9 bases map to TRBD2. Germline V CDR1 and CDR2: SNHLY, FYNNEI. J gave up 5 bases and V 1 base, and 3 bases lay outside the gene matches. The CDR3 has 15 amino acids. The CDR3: CASSEGREGHNEQFF. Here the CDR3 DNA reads TGTGCCAGCAGTGAAGGGCGGGAGGGCCACAATGAGCAGTTCTTC.